This TCR beta chain comes out of a study of OX40 agonist ivuxolimab in advanced cancers. Study-level information: An agonistic human IgG2 monoclonal antibody against OX40 (CD134) was given.

V was shortened by 0 bases and J by 4 bases, with 6 bases between the two germline ends. The CDR3 has 14 residues. CDR1 and CDR2 from the germline V gene are SGHTA and FQGNSA. Produced via immunoSEQ multiplex PCR; TCRdb's table is partial and in-frame only. The table records about 80,000 clones, more than 75% of them present only once. Material: CD4+ or CD8+ T cells sorted from blood, obtained in a trial of the OX40 agonist ivuxolimab. This receptor was taken from an adult with an advanced solid tumor such as melanoma, head and neck, liver or kidney cancer. The V and J genes are TRBV7-2 and TRBJ2-2; D is uncertain. The CDR3 region is CASSLALSTGELFF. DNA for the CDR3: TGTGCCAGCAGCTTAGCGCTAAGCACCGGGGAGCTGTTTTTT.